The 21 T cell receptor beta chains below were found in one sample sequenced in a study of T cell responses to AZD1222 COVID-19 vaccine. Libraries were prepared by immunoSEQ multiplex PCR; TCRdb keeps only in-frame clonotypes and omits some of them. The sample contains approximately 100,000 clones, more than 70% of which appear only once. This specimen consisted of peripheral blood, obtained 28 days after the second AZD1222 dose. The source of these receptors is an adult who received the AZD1222 COVID-19 vaccine.

CDR3 protein: CASSFQRGVGELFF. The DNA of the CDR3 is TGTGCCAGCAGCTTCCAGCGGGGGGTCGGGGAGCTGTTTTTT. The chain is built from TRBV7-2 and TRBJ2-2; 9 nucleotides line up with TRBD2. CDR1 and CDR2 (germline): SGHTA, FQGNSA. Unmatched junction bases numbered 3, after V lost 3 bases and J lost 7 bases. This CDR3 is 14 amino acids long.

V is TRBV11-3 and J is TRBJ2-1; maybe TRBD2 (5 bases). The germline gives CDR1 SGHNT, CDR2 YENEEA. The germline V and J ends were trimmed by 4 bases and 2 bases, with 12 bases remaining between them. CDR3 size: 15 residues. CDR3 loop: CASSSRDRAYNEQFF. As DNA, the CDR3 is TGTGCCAGCAGCTCCCGGGATAGGGCCTACAATGAGCAGTTCTTC. The variable domain in full, with the rest retrieved from reference TRBV11-3 and TRBJ2-1, is EAGVVQSPRYKIIEKKQPVAFWCNPISGHNTLYWYLQNLGQGPELLIRYENEEAVDDSQLPKDRFSAERLKGVDSTLKIQPAELGDSAVYLCASSSRDRAYNEQFFGPGTRLTVL.

This chain uses TRBV5-4 with TRBJ2-7; D unclear. Trimming stripped 2 bases from V and 2 bases from J, with 8 bases between. CDR1 and CDR2 (germline): SGHNT, YYREEE (reference sequence). The CDR3 is 13 amino acids. CDR3 sequence reads: CASSFESAYEQYF. In DNA, the CDR3 is TGTGCCAGCAGCTTCGAGAGTGCCTACGAGCAGTACTTC.

This clone was picked up a small number of times. The V gene is TRBV2, the J gene TRBJ2-2; the match to TRBD1 covers 10 bases. This CDR3 spans 15 amino acids. The germline CDR1 and CDR2 sequences are SNHLY and FYNNEI. Trimming cost V 4 bases and J 5 bases; bases outside gene matches: 4. In nucleotides, the CDR3 is TGTGCCAGCAGTGGACAGGGGGCGCCGACCGGGGAGCTGTTTTTT. The encoded protein is CASSGQGAPTGELFF.

The chain has TRBV7-2 and TRBJ2-5; D is perhaps TRBD1 or TRBD2 (5 bases each). V was clipped by 4 bases and J by 1 base, with 13 bases between them. The CDR3 totals 15 residues. Per the germline V gene, CDR1 is SGHTA and CDR2 is FQGNSA. CDR3 sequence (DNA): TGTGCCAGCAGCTCGTTGAGGGGTGTCCAAGAGACCCAGTACTTC. Amino acids: CASSSLRGVQETQYF.

The chain joins TRBV4-2 to TRBJ2-3; 9 bases are a match to TRBD2. In germline, CDR1 is LGHNA, CDR2 YNFKEQ. Trimming removed 0 bases from V and 1 base from J; junction bases left unmatched: 8. The CDR3 spans 18 residues. The chain's CDR3 is CASSQDRRGGTGTDTQYF. CDR3 DNA: TGTGCCAGCAGCCAAGATCGGCGGGGGGGGACAGGCACAGATACGCAGTATTTT.

V gene TRBV9 combines with J gene TRBJ1-1; weak D call: TRBD1 (5 bases). The germline V gene encodes CDR1 SGDLS and CDR2 YYNGEE. Trimming stripped 4 bases from V and 7 bases from J, with 14 bases between. This CDR3 region has 13 residues. The CDR3 DNA is TGTGCCAGCAGCCCCTATGGGACGGTTGAAGCTTTCTTT. This encodes CASSPYGTVEAFF.

The rearrangement links TRBV11-2 to TRBJ2-7, with 7 bases aligning to TRBD1. The CDR3 covers 13 residues. With 3 bases clipped from V and 3 bases from J, the junction kept 2 bases outside the gene matches. CDR1 is SGHAT and CDR2 is FQNNGV in the germline V gene. The CDR3 loop reads CASSLGQLYEQYF. The CDR3 DNA reads as TGTGCCAGCAGCTTGGGACAGCTCTACGAGCAGTACTTC.

V and J are TRBV28 and TRBJ1-2; TRBD1 might be the D (5 bases). This CDR3 is 15 amino acids long. Germline V CDR1 and CDR2: MDHEN, SYDVKM. V was trimmed by 7 bases and J by 8 bases, leaving 23 bases between them. Here the CDR3 reads CASIPPRGAGHGYTF. CDR3 DNA: TGTGCCAGCATCCCTCCGAGGGGAGCAGGGCACGGCTACACCTTC.

This sequence joins TRBV29-1 and TRBJ1-2, with unresolved D. The CDR3 has 12 residues. V dropped 5 bases and J dropped 6 bases, with 13 bases sitting between them. Germline CDR1 and CDR2: SQVTM and ANQGSEA. CDR3 DNA: TGCAGCGTTTTGAGGCCGAGTGATGGCTACACCTTC. This sequence encodes CSVLRPSDGYTF.

The gene calls are TRBV6-5 and TRBJ2-1; 12 bases match TRBD2. With 5 bases clipped from V and 5 bases from J, the junction kept 4 bases outside the gene matches. Germline CDR1 and CDR2: MNHEY and SVGAGI. The CDR3 length is 15 residues. The DNA of the CDR3 is TGTGCCAGCAGTCTAGGACTAGCGGGACACAATGAGCAGTTCTTC. Protein: CASSLGLAGHNEQFF.

V and J are TRBV27 and TRBJ2-7; 8 positions match TRBD1. Unmatched junction bases numbered 10, after V lost 6 bases and J lost 3 bases. Germline V gives CDR1 MNHEY, CDR2 SMNVEV (reference sequence). This CDR3 has 15 residues. The CDR3 DNA reads as TGTGCCAGCAGCCAGGGGGCAGGGCAATACTACGAGCAGTACTTC. Translation gives CASSQGAGQYYEQYF.

The chain recombines TRBV19 with TRBJ2-2; D unclear. Per the germline V gene, CDR1 is LNHDA and CDR2 is SQIVND (reference sequence). The CDR3 is made up of 16 amino acids. The ends were cut back, 7 bases at V and 3 bases at J, with 18 bases in the middle. CDR3 bases: TGTGCCAGTAAGGCCCGGTGGGGTTTTGACACCGGGGAGCTGTTTTTT. It is translated as CASKARWGFDTGELFF.

The rearrangement joins TRBV5-1 to TRBJ1-1, with TRBD1 as a possible D gene (5 bases). The germline V and J ends were trimmed by 4 bases and 0 bases, with 22 bases remaining between them. The CDR3 sequence is 18 residues long. The germline gives CDR1 SGHRS, CDR2 YFSETQ. The CDR3 DNA follows: TGCGCCAGCAGCCTCAGGGTCCCACTCAAAAAACTGAACACTGAAGCTTTCTTT. As protein: CASSLRVPLKKLNTEAFF.

The rearrangement uses TRBV7-9 and TRBJ1-6; weak D call: TRBD1 (5 bases). V was pared by 5 bases and J by 9 bases, with 14 bases between. Germline V lookup: CDR1 SEHNR, CDR2 FQNEAQ (reference sequence). The CDR3 totals 14 residues. The CDR3 is CASSIGTDFSPLHF. CDR3 bases: TGTGCCAGCAGCATCGGGACGGACTTTTCACCCCTCCACTTT.

The rearrangement uses TRBV12-3 or TRBV12-4 and TRBJ2-7, with TRBD2 matching over 11 bases. J gave up 8 bases and V 4 bases, and 1 base lay outside the gene matches. The CDR3 has 12 amino acids. CDR3 coding DNA: TGTGCCAGCAGTTCTAGCGGGGGGCAGCAGTACTTC. This encodes CASSSSGGQQYF.

This clone was picked up one time. V is TRBV28 and J is TRBJ1-2, with D unresolved. The CDR3 totals 13 residues. The germline gives CDR1 MDHEN, CDR2 SYDVKM. With 5 bases removed from V and 4 bases from J, the gap between germline ends came to 11 bases. The CDR3 DNA is TGTGCCAGCAGTCCAGCCGATCTCTATGGCTACACCTTC. It yields the protein CASSPADLYGYTF.

V is TRBV4-3 and J is TRBJ2-3, with TRBD1 as a possible D gene (5 bases). This CDR3 is 13 amino acids long. In germline, CDR1 is LGHNA, CDR2 YSLEER. With 1 base removed from V and 5 bases from J, the gap between germline ends came to 7 bases. The CDR3 sequence: CASSQAQGDTQYF. DNA for the CDR3: TGCGCCAGCAGCCAAGCTCAGGGAGATACGCAGTATTTT.

The CDR3 sequence: CAGGGGPNEKLFF. The DNA of the CDR3 is TGTGCCGGAGGGGGCGGGCCGAATGAAAAACTGTTTTTT. The gene calls are TRBV30 and TRBJ1-4, with TRBD1 identical over 7 bases. The CDR3 spans 13 residues. The V segment lost 8 bases and the J segment 5 bases; nucleotides outside the gene matches: 8. The germline CDR1 and CDR2 sequences are GTSNPN and SVGIG (reference sequence).

This chain links TRBV7-2 with TRBJ2-7, with a possible D match to TRBD2 (6 bases). Germline V gene data show CDR1 as SGHTA and CDR2 as FQGNSA. The CDR3 is made up of 13 amino acids. V lost 5 bases and J 2 bases, leaving 10 bases between the germline ends. The CDR3 here is CASSPGRAYEQYF. Here the CDR3 DNA reads TGTGCCAGCAGCCCCGGGAGAGCCTACGAGCAGTACTTC.

This clone was recorded once. The chain employs TRBV28 and TRBJ2-7, with 9 bases aligning to TRBD2. In germline, CDR1 is MDHEN, CDR2 SYDVKM. Losses at the gene ends were 3 bases for V and 0 bases for J; bases not matched to a gene: 9. This CDR3 has 17 residues. The DNA for the CDR3 is TGTGCCAGCAGTTTTATTGGCGCGGGAGGGAGCTCCTACGAGCAGTACTTC. This codes for CASSFIGAGGSSYEQYF.